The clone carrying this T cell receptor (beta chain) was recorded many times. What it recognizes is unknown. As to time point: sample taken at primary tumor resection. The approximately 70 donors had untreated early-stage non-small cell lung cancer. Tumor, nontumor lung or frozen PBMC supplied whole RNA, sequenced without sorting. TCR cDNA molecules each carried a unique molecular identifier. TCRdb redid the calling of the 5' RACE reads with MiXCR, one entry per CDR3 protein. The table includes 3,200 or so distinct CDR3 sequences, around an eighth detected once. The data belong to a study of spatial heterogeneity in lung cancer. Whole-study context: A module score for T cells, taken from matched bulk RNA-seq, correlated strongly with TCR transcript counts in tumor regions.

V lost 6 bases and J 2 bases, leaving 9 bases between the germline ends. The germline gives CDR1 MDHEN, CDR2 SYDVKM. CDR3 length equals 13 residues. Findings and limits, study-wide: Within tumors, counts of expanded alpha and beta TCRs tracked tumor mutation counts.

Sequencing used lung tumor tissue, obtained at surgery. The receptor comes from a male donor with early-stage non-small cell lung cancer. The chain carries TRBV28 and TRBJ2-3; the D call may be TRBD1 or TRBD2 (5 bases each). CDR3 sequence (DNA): TGTGCCAGCAGAAGGGACCCCACAGATACGCAGTATTTT. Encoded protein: CASRRDPTDTQYF.